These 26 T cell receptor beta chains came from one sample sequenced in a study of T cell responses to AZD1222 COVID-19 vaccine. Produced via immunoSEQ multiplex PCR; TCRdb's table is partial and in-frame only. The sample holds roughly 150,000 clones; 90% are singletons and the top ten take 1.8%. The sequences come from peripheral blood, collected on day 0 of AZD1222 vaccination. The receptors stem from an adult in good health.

The CDR3 protein is CASRRDRANQPQHF. CDR3 DNA sequence: TGTGCCAGCAGACGGGACAGGGCCAATCAGCCCCAGCATTTT. V is TRBV27 and J is TRBJ1-5; 9 bases agree with TRBD1. The CDR3 totals 14 residues. J gave up 3 bases and V 6 bases, and 3 bases lay outside the gene matches. Germline assignment: CDR1 MNHEY and CDR2 SMNVEV (reference sequence).

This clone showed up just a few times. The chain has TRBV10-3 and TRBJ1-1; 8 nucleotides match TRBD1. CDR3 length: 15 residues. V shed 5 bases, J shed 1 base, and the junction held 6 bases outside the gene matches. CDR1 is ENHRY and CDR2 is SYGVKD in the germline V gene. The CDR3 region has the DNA TGTGCCATCAGTAAACTGACAGGGGAGAACACTGAAGCTTTCTTT. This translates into CAISKLTGENTEAFF.

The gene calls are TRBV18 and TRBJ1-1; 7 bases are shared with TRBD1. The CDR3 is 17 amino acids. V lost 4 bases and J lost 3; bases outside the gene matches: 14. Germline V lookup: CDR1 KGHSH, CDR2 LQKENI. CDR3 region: CASSRDLRGGTDTEAFF. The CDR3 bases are TGTGCCAGCTCACGCGACTTAAGAGGAGGGACAGACACTGAAGCTTTCTTT.

The CDR3: CASSQVGGRTLGEQYF. The DNA for the CDR3 is TGCGCCAGCAGCCAAGTTGGGGGACGGACCCTCGGCGAGCAGTACTTC. The rearrangement uses TRBV4-3 and TRBJ2-7; TRBD1 or TRBD2 may be the D gene (5 bases each). Germline values: CDR1 LGHNA, CDR2 YSLEER. This CDR3 has 16 amino acids. V was pared by 1 base and J by 6 bases, with 19 bases between.

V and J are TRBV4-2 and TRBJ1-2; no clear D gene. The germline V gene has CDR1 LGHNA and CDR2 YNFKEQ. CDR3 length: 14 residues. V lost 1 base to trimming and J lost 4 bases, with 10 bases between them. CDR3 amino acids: CASSQGTDLYGYTF. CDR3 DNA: TGTGCCAGCAGCCAAGGGACGGACCTCTATGGCTACACCTTC.

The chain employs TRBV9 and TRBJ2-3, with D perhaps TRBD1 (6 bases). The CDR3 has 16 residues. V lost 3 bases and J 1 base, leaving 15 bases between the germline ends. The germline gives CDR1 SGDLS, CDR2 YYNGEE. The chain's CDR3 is CASSAPGRGGTDTQYF. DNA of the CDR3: TGTGCCAGCAGCGCCCCCGGCAGGGGTGGCACAGATACGCAGTATTTT.

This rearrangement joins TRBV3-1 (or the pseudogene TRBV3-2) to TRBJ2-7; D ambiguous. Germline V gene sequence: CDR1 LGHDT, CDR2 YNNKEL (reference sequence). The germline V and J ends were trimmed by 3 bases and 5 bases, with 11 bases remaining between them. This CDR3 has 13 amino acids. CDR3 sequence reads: CASSHPGNNEQYF. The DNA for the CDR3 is TGTGCCAGCAGCCATCCGGGCAACAACGAGCAGTACTTC.

CDR3 bases: TGTGCCAGCAGTTACGGAGGGTCCAATCAGCCCCAGCATTTT. Translated: CASSYGGSNQPQHF. The chain couples TRBV6-2 or TRBV6-3 to TRBJ1-5; D is ambiguous. V was shortened by 2 bases and J by 3 bases, with 8 bases between the two germline ends. Germline V lookup: CDR1 MNHEY, CDR2 SVGEGT. The CDR3 is made up of 14 amino acids.

This chain's CDR3 is CASSTPDRGWNTEAFF. The CDR3 nucleotides read TGTGCCAGCAGCACACCCGACAGGGGTTGGAACACTGAAGCTTTCTTT. The chain recombines TRBV7-9 with TRBJ1-1; 8 nucleotides agree with TRBD1. In germline, CDR1 is SEHNR, CDR2 FQNEAQ (reference sequence). Trimming took 5 bases from V and 1 from J; bases not matched to a gene: 9. This CDR3 spans 16 amino acids.

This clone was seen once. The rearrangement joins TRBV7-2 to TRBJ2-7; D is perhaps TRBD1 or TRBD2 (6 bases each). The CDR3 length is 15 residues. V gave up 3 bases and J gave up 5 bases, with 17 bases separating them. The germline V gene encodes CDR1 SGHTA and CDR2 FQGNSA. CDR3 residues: CASSLIPGAGHEQYF. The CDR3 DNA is TGTGCCAGCAGCTTGATCCCAGGGGCGGGGCACGAGCAGTACTTC. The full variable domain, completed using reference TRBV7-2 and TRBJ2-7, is GAGVSQSPSNKVTEKGKDVELRCDPISGHTALYWYRQSLGQGLEFLIYFQGNSAPDKSGLPSDRFSAERTGGSVSTLTIQRTQQEDSAVYLCASSLIPGAGHEQYFGPGTRLTVT.

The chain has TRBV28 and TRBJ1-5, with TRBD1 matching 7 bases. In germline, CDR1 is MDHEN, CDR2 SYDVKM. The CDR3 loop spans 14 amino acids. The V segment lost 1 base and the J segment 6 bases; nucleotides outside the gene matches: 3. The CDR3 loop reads CASSLFRGSQPQHF. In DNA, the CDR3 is TGTGCCAGCAGTTTATTCAGGGGGAGTCAGCCCCAGCATTTT.

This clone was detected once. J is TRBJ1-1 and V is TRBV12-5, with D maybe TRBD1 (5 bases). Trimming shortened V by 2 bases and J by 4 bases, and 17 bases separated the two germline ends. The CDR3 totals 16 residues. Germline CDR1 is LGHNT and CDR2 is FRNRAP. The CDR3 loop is CASGLTLGQGITEAFF. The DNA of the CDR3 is TGTGCTAGTGGTTTGACACTAGGACAAGGCATCACTGAAGCTTTCTTT. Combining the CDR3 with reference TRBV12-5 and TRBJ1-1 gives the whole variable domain DARVTQTPRHKVTEMGQEVTMRCQPILGHNTVFWYRQTMMQGLELLAYFRNRAPLDDSGMPKDRFSAEMPDATLATLKIQPSEPRDSAVYFCASGLTLGQGITEAFFGQGTRLTVV.

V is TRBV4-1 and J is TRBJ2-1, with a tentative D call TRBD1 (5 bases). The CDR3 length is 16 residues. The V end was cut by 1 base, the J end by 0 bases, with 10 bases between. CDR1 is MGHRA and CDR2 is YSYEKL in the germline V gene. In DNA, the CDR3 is TGCGCCAGCAGCCAAGTGGACATACTCTCCTACAATGAGCAGTTCTTC. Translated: CASSQVDILSYNEQFF.

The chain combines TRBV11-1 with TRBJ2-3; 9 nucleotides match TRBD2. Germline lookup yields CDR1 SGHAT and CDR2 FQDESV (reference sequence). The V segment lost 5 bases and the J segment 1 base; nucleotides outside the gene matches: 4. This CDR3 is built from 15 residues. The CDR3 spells CASSRLADGTDTQYF. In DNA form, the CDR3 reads TGTGCCAGCAGCCGACTAGCGGACGGCACAGATACGCAGTATTTT.

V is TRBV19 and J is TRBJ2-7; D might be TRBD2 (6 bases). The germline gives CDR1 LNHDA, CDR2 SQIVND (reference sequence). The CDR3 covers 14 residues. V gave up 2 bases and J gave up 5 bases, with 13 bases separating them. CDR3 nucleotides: TGTGCCAGTAGTATATACGGGAGCGTTAACGAGCAGTACTTC. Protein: CASSIYGSVNEQYF.

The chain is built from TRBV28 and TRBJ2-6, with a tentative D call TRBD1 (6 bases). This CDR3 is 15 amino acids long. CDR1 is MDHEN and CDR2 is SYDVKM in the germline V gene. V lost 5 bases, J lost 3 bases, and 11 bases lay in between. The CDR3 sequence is CASSLTGFGANVLTF. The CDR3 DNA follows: TGTGCCAGCAGTCTCACAGGGTTTGGGGCCAACGTCCTGACTTTC.

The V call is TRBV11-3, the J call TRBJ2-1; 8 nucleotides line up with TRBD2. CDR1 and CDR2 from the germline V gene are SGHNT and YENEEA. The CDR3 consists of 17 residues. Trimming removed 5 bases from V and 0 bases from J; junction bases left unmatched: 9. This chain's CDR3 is CASSPRTSRSSYNEQFF. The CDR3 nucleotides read TGTGCCAGCAGCCCACGGACTAGCCGTAGCTCCTACAATGAGCAGTTCTTC. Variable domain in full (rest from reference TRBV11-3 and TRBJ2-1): EAGVVQSPRYKIIEKKQPVAFWCNPISGHNTLYWYLQNLGQGPELLIRYENEEAVDDSQLPKDRFSAERLKGVDSTLKIQPAELGDSAVYLCASSPRTSRSSYNEQFFGPGTRLTVL.

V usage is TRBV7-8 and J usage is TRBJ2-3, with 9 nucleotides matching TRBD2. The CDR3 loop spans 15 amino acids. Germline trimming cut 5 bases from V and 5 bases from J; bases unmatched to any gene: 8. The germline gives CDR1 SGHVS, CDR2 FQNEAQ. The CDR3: CASSPGTSRVDTQYF. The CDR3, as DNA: TGTGCCAGCAGCCCGGGGACTAGCCGGGTAGATACGCAGTATTTT.

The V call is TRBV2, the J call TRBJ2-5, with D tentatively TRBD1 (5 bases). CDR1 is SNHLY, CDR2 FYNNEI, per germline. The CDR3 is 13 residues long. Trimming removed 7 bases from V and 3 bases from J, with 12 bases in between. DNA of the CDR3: TGTGCCAGCACCCCGACAGAAGAAGAGACCCAGTACTTC. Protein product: CASTPTEEETQYF.

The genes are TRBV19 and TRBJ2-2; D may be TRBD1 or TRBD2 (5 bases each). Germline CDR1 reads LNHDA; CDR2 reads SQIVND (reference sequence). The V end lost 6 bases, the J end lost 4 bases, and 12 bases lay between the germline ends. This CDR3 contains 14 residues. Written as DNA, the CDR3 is TGTGCCAGTAGCCTGGGACGGCCCACCGGGGAGCTGTTTTTT. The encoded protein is CASSLGRPTGELFF.

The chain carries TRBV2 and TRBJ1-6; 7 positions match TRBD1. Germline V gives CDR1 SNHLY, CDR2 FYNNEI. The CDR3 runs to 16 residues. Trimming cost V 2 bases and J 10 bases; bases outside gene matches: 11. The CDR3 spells CASSEPSQGGGSPLHF. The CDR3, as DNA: TGTGCCAGCAGTGAACCCTCTCAGGGGGGCGGATCACCCCTCCACTTT.

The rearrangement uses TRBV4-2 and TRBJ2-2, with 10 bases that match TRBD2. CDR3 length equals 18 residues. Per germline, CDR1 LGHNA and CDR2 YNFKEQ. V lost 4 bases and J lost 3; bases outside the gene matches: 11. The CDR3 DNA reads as TGTGCCAGCAGCCCCAGGGATGGTCTAGCGGGAGACACCGGGGAGCTGTTTTTT. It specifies CASSPRDGLAGDTGELFF.

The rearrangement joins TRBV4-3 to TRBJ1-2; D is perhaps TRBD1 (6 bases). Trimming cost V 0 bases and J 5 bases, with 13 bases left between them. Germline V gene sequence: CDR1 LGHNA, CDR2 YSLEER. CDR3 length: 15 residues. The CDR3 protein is CASSQDGGALYGYTF. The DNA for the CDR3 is TGCGCCAGCAGCCAAGATGGGGGGGCACTGTATGGCTACACCTTC.

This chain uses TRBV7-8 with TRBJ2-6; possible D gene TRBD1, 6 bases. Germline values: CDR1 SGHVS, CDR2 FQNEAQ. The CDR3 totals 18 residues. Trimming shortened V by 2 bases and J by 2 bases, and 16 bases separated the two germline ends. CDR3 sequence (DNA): TGTGCCAGCAGCTTACCACAGGGATCAGAAACTGGGGCCAACGTCCTGACTTTC. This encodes CASSLPQGSETGANVLTF.

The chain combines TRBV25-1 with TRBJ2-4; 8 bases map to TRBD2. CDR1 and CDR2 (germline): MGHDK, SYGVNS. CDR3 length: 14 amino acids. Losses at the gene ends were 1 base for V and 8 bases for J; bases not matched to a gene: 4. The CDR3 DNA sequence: TGTGCCAGCAGTGAATCGGGAGGGGGTTACATTCAGTACTTC. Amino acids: CASSESGGGYIQYF.

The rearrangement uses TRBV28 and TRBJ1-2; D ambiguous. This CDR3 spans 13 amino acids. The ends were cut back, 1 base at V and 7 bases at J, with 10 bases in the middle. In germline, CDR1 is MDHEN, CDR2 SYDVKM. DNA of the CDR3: TGTGCCAGCAGTTTATCGGCAGGCGGTGGCTACACCTTC. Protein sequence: CASSLSAGGGYTF.